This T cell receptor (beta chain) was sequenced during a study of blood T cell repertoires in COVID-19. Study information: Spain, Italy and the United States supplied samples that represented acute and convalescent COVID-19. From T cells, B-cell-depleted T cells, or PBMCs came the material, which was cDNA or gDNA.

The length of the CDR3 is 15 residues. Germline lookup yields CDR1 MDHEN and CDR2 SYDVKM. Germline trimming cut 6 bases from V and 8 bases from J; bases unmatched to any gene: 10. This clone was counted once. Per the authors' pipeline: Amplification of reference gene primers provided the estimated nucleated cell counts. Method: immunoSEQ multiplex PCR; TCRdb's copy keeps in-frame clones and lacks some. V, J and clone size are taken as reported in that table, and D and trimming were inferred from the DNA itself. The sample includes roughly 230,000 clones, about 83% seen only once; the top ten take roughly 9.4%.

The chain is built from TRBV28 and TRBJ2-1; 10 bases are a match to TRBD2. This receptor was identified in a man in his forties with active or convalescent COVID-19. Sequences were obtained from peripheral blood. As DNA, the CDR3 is TGTGCCAGCAGGTCAGCGGGAGGGGGGAACGATGAGCAGTTCTTC. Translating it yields CASRSAGGGNDEQFF. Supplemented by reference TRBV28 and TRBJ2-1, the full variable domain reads DVKVTQSSRYLVKRTGEKVFLECVQDMDHENMFWYRQDPGLGLRLIYFSYDVKMKEKGDIPEGYSVSREKKERFSLILESASTNQTSMYLCASRSAGGGNDEQFFGPGTRLTVL.